Following are 2 T cell receptor beta chains from one sample sequenced in a study of shared clonotypes between healthy human individuals. Clones were sequenced by immunoSEQ multiplex PCR, and TCRdb holds only the in-frame ones, with some missing. The sample holds roughly 2.2 million clones, more than 85% seen once. The sequencing input was naive CD4+ T cells from PBMCs. Indicated subset: CD45RA+ positively selected. These receptors originate from a man between 18 and 29 years old in good health. Some clones in this sample may be carry-over from other donors' samples.

V and J are TRBV11-3 and TRBJ2-7, with 10 nucleotides matching TRBD2. With 2 bases clipped from V and 3 bases from J, the junction kept 7 bases outside the gene matches. Germline lookup yields CDR1 SGHNT and CDR2 YENEEA. This CDR3 is 16 amino acids long. The CDR3 DNA is TGTGCCAGCAGCTTACTAGCGGGAGCCTCCATCTACGAGCAGTACTTC. Translation gives CASSLLAGASIYEQYF.

This clone was seen only once. Other DNA sequences in this specimen translate into the identical CDR3. The V call is TRBV18, the J call TRBJ2-3, with TRBD2 identical over 7 bases. Germline V gene lookup returns CDR1 KGHSH and CDR2 LQKENI. This CDR3 region has 15 residues. J lost 2 bases, V lost 1 base, and 3 bases had no gene match. CDR3 in amino acids: CASSPLGTTTDTQYF. As DNA, the CDR3 is TGTGCCAGCTCACCACTAGGGACTACCACAGATACGCAGTATTTT.